The T cell receptor beta chain under discussion was sequenced for a study of T-cell reconstitution after alpha-beta-depleted transplantation in children. Whole-study findings and limits: Once a year had passed after transplant, T-cell counts and diversity came mostly from newly produced T cells. Reports say that about two months after transplant, the alpha-beta T cells came out of several hundred graft clones that had expanded. Recipient T cells and thymic progenitors that survived gave rise to the high TCRbeta diversity observed at day 60 in some patients.

Concerning this clonotype itself: Its antigen remains unknown.

Unique molecular identifiers were used to barcode this TCRbeta library. TCRdb reprocessed the PCR reads with MiXCR, giving one entry per CDR3 protein. The table records about 100,000 distinct CDR3 sequences, roughly 7.1% of them present only once. The sequence derives from a boy between 2 and 10 years old with acute lymphoblastic leukemia, due to receive a stem cell transplant. Source: PBMCs, taken before TCRalphabeta/CD19-depleted stem cell transplant.

CDR3 in amino acids: CASSQEGRLSYEQYF. CDR3 DNA sequence: TGTGCCAGCAGCCAAGAGGGCCGGCTCTCCTACGAGCAGTACTTC. V and J are TRBV3-1 and TRBJ2-7; no firm D call. The germline V gene encodes CDR1 LGHDT and CDR2 YNNKEL (reference sequence). Trimming stripped 0 bases from V and 0 bases from J, with 9 bases between. This CDR3 comprises 15 residues.